This T cell receptor (beta chain) was identified in a study of human T cells and chemical hapten exposure. This clonotype was seen a few times. Time point noted: healthy volunteer bleed at 6 weeks. Unseparated into fractions, whole blood served as the source from which total RNA was extracted. What the library attached to individual cDNA molecules were unique molecular identifiers. TCRdb independently ran MiXCR on the RACE reads; one entry per CDR3 protein. The sample contains approximately 81,000 distinct CDR3 sequences, approximately 8.6% of which appear only once. This TCR came from a male donor in good health. Some clones in this sample may be carry-over from other donors' samples. Sequencing was done on a sample of whole blood.

This CDR3 is CASSAEGDYGYTF. The CDR3 region has the DNA TGTGCCAGCAGTGCTGAAGGGGACTATGGCTACACCTTC. The chain recombines TRBV2 with TRBJ1-2; D is possibly TRBD1 (5 bases). The CDR3 is made up of 13 amino acids. V was shortened by 4 bases and J by 3 bases, with 9 bases between the two germline ends. The germline CDR1 and CDR2 sequences are SNHLY and FYNNEI.